Listed here are 20 T cell receptor beta chains from one sample, sequenced in a study of a mutant IDH1 vaccine in newly diagnosed glioma. Antigens for these TCRs are unknown. The sample's time point: week 47, end of study. Doses consisted of 300 ug of mutant IDH1 20-mer peptide each, paired with topical imiquimod. Profiled with immunoSEQ multiplex PCR; TCRdb holds only in-frame clones, not every one. The table lists over 80,000 clones, roughly four fifths of them singletons. The source was PBMCs, collected from a glioma patient whose treatment included an IDH1 peptide vaccine. These receptor sequences come from a man between 40 and 49 years old with glioma.

V gene TRBV28 combines with J gene TRBJ2-1; 11 nucleotides match TRBD2. Losses at the gene ends were 4 bases for V and 2 bases for J; bases not matched to a gene: 1. CDR3 length: 15 amino acids. Per germline, CDR1 MDHEN and CDR2 SYDVKM. CDR3 region: CASSSGLAAYNEQFF. In DNA, the CDR3 is TGTGCCAGCAGTTCGGGACTAGCGGCCTACAATGAGCAGTTCTTC.

This chain connects TRBV7-9 to TRBJ2-3; 11 positions agree with TRBD2. CDR3 length equals 16 residues. Germline V lookup: CDR1 SEHNR, CDR2 FQNEAQ (reference sequence). The trim removed 6 bases at V and 1 base at J, leaving 6 bases unmatched. The CDR3 spells CASSRTSGGRTDTQYF. CDR3 DNA: TGTGCCAGCAGTCGTACTAGCGGGGGACGCACAGATACGCAGTATTTT.

This clone appeared a single time. This chain joins TRBV14 and TRBJ2-5; 8 bases map to TRBD1. Per the germline V gene, CDR1 is SGHDN and CDR2 is FVKESK. With V trimmed by 4 bases and J by 12 bases, 16 bases remained unmatched. The CDR3 sequence is 15 residues long. The CDR3 coding sequence is TGTGCCAGCAGCCCCTGGACAGGGATCCTAAGGTTGGAGTACTTC. It encodes CASSPWTGILRLEYF.

The chain uses TRBV5-6 and TRBJ1-1, with D perhaps TRBD1 (6 bases). Per germline, CDR1 SGHDT and CDR2 YYEEEE. The CDR3 runs 14 residues. V lost 6 bases, J lost 2 bases, and 14 bases lay in between. CDR3 sequence: CASTSQGSNTEAFF. The CDR3 DNA reads TGTGCCAGCACCTCACAGGGATCTAACACTGAAGCTTTCTTT.

This CDR3 is CAWSVLALDTQYF. For the CDR3, the DNA is TGTGCCTGGAGTGTATTAGCATTGGATACGCAGTATTTT. V is TRBV30 and J is TRBJ2-3; D is uncertain. V lost 0 bases to trimming and J lost 6 bases, with 10 bases between them. This CDR3 is built from 13 residues. Germline-derived CDR1 and CDR2 are GTSNPN and SVGIG (reference sequence).

The chain carries TRBV6-7 and TRBJ1-5; 7 bases agree with TRBD1. TRBV6-7 is an ORF, with its function uncertain. CDR3 length: 16 residues. The V segment lost 4 bases and the J segment 0 bases; nucleotides outside the gene matches: 6. The CDR3 sequence: CASSLSGGNSNQPQHF. Written as DNA, the CDR3 is TGTGCCAGCAGTTTGTCAGGGGGGAATAGCAATCAGCCCCAGCATTTT.

This clone was counted only a few times. The chain carries TRBV5-4 and TRBJ1-2, with 9 bases fitting TRBD1. V lost 4 bases, J lost 6 bases, and 4 bases stayed unmatched. CDR3 length equals 13 residues. Germline CDR1 SGHNT, CDR2 YYREEE (reference sequence). For the CDR3, the DNA is TGTGCCAGCAGCCTCACAGGGGGCGATGGCTACACCTTC. This translates into CASSLTGGDGYTF.

The gene calls are TRBV2 and TRBJ1-1; D is undetermined. There are 12 residues in the CDR3. The V gene lost 5 bases and the J gene lost 10 bases, with 14 bases spanning the gap. CDR1 SNHLY and CDR2 FYNNEI come from the germline V gene. The CDR3: CASSPGGIGAFF. The DNA of the CDR3 is TGTGCCAGCAGTCCGGGCGGGATTGGAGCTTTCTTT.

This chain uses TRBV7-8 with TRBJ2-3; D uncertain. This CDR3 has 12 residues. V lost 4 bases and J 2 bases, leaving 4 bases between the germline ends. Germline CDR1 reads SGHVS; CDR2 reads FQNEAQ. DNA of the CDR3: TGTGCCAGCAGCTCAAACACAGATACGCAGTATTTT. Translated: CASSSNTDTQYF.

This sequence joins TRBV7-7 and TRBJ2-6; a weak D match, TRBD2 (6 bases). Germline values: CDR1 SSHAT, CDR2 FNYEAQ (reference sequence). CDR3 size: 13 residues. The CDR3 DNA sequence: TGTGCTACCGGGGGTTTCGGGGCCAACGTCCTGACTTTC. Amino acids: CATGGFGANVLTF.

The chain combines TRBV7-6 with TRBJ2-7, with TRBD1 identical over 11 bases. The CDR3 has 16 residues. CDR1 and CDR2 from the germline V gene are SGHVS and FNYEAQ. The V segment lost 2 bases and the J segment 5 bases; nucleotides outside the gene matches: 8. CDR3 in DNA: TGTGCCAGCAGCTTATACCCGGGACAGGGGGGTCACGAGCAGTACTTC. Translation gives CASSLYPGQGGHEQYF.

This rearrangement joins TRBV7-2 to TRBJ2-5; unclear D gene. Germline values: CDR1 SGHTA, CDR2 FQGNSA. V lost 5 bases, J lost 5 bases, and 9 bases lay in between. This CDR3 contains 12 residues. The CDR3 DNA sequence: TGTGCCAGCAGCCGCCCTTTTGAGACCCAGTACTTC. Amino acid sequence: CASSRPFETQYF.

The rearrangement links TRBV19 to TRBJ1-2, with D maybe TRBD1 (5 bases). Germline V gives CDR1 LNHDA, CDR2 SQIVND (reference sequence). The V end was cut by 0 bases, the J end by 2 bases, with 10 bases between. CDR3 length: 15 amino acids. In DNA, the CDR3 is TGTGCCAGTAGTATAGAGGAGGGGATGAACTATGGCTACACCTTC. Translating it yields CASSIEEGMNYGYTF.

This chain connects TRBV30 to TRBJ2-3; D is perhaps TRBD1 or TRBD2 (7 bases each). CDR1 and CDR2 (germline): GTSNPN, SVGIG (reference sequence). V lost 2 bases and J lost 2, with 11 bases in between. This CDR3 has 14 amino acids. CDR3 coding DNA: TGTGCCTGGAGTTCAGGGGGGGACACAGATACGCAGTATTTT. Translated, it gives CAWSSGGDTDTQYF.

This clone was counted only a few times. V usage is TRBV7-9 and J usage is TRBJ1-2, with no clear D. Trimming removed 3 bases at V and 5 bases at J, with 16 bases between. CDR3 size: 15 residues. CDR1 and CDR2 from the germline V gene are SEHNR and FQNEAQ (reference sequence). CDR3 protein: CASSFLLRGRYGYTF. The CDR3 region has the DNA TGTGCCAGCAGCTTTCTCCTGCGCGGAAGGTATGGCTACACCTTC.

V gene TRBV28 combines with J gene TRBJ1-1; D is perhaps TRBD1 (6 bases). This CDR3 contains 17 residues. The germline gives CDR1 MDHEN, CDR2 SYDVKM. With 5 bases removed from V and 3 bases from J, the gap between germline ends came to 22 bases. The CDR3 protein is CASSRTGKMKGHTEAFF. In nucleotides, the CDR3 is TGTGCCAGCAGTCGCACAGGGAAAATGAAGGGGCACACTGAAGCTTTCTTT.

This clone appeared a few times. The V gene is TRBV9, the J gene TRBJ1-1; weak D call: TRBD1 (6 bases). Germline assignment: CDR1 SGDLS and CDR2 YYNGEE. The CDR3 runs to 13 residues. Trimming took 3 bases from V and 4 from J, leaving 10 bases between them. The CDR3 nucleotides read TGTGCCAGCAGCGAAGGACAGACCACTGAAGCTTTCTTT. Protein sequence: CASSEGQTTEAFF.

This chain connects TRBV6-6 to TRBJ2-1; 7 positions match TRBD1. The CDR3 sequence is 15 residues long. J lost 2 bases, V lost 1 base, and 2 bases had no gene match. Germline CDR1 reads MNHNY; CDR2 reads SVGAGI (reference sequence). The CDR3 reads CASSYYRGTYNEQFF. The CDR3 bases are TGTGCCAGCAGTTACTACAGGGGAACCTACAATGAGCAGTTCTTC.

The V call is TRBV6-6, the J call TRBJ1-5; 9 nucleotides line up with TRBD1. There are 14 residues in the CDR3. CDR1 MNHNY and CDR2 SVGAGI come from the germline V gene (reference sequence). Trimming at V came to 2 bases and at J to 6 bases, leaving 2 bases not matched to a gene. CDR3 DNA: TGTGCCAGCAGTTACGGGACAGGGATTCAGCCCCAGCATTTT. The encoded protein is CASSYGTGIQPQHF.

The chain carries TRBV29-1 and TRBJ1-2; 7 bases map to TRBD1. Germline CDR1 and CDR2: SQVTM and ANQGSEA. The CDR3 runs 11 residues. V was clipped by 7 bases and J by 6 bases; unmatched bases: 5. CDR3 sequence (DNA): TGCAGCGAAGGGGGCGCGCATGGCTACACCTTC. It codes for CSEGGAHGYTF.